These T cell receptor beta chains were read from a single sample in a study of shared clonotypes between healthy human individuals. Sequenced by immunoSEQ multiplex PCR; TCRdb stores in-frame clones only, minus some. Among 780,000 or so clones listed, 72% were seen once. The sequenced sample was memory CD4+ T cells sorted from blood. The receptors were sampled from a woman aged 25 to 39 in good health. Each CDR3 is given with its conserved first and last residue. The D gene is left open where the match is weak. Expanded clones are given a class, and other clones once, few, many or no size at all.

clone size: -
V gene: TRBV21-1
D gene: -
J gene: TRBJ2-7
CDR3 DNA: TGTGCCAGCAGCAGATCCAGCGGGAGGGCCGGGGACGAGCAGTACTTC
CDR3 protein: CASSRSSGRAGDEQYF

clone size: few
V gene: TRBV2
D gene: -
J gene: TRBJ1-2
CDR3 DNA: TGTGCCAGCAGCCCCGGGGCGGACTATGGCTACACCTTC
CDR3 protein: CASSPGADYGYTF

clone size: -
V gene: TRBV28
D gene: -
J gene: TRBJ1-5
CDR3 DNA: TGTGCCAGCAGTTTTCGCGGCCTCCGAGGCAATCAGCCCCAGCATTTT
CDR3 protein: CASSFRGLRGNQPQHF

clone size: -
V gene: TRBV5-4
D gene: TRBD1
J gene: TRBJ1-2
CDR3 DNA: TGTGCCAGCCGATCCCCGGGACAGGGGAACTATGGCTACACCTTC
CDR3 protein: CASRSPGQGNYGYTF

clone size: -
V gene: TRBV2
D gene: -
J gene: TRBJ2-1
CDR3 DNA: TGTGCCAGCAGTGAAGAGGGGGGGAACTACAATGAGCAGTTCTTC
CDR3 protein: CASSEEGGNYNEQFF

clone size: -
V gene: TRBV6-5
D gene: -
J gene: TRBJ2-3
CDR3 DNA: TGTGCCAGCAGTTATGGGGACAGCACAGATACGCAGTATTTT
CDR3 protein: CASSYGDSTDTQYF

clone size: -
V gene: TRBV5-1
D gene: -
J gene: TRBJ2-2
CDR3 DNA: TGCGCCAGCAGCTCTTCTGAAGGGATCTCCGGGGAGCTGTTTTTT
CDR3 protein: CASSSSEGISGELFF

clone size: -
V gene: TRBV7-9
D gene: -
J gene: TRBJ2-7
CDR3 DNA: TGTGCCAGCAGGGGGTTAAACTCCTACGAGCAGTACTTC
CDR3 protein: CASRGLNSYEQYF

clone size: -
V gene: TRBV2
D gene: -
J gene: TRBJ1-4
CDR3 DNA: TGTGCCAGCAGGCGGACAGAAGAAAAACTGTTTTTT
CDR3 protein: CASRRTEEKLFF

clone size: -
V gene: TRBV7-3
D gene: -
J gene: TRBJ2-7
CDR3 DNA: TGTGCCAGCAGCTTGGGACGGAACTCCTACGAGCAGTACTTC
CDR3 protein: CASSLGRNSYEQYF

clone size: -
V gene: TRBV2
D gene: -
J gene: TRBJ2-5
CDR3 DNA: TGTGCCAGCAGGGACGGGTCGTACCAAGAGACCCAGTACTTC
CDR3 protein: CASRDGSYQETQYF

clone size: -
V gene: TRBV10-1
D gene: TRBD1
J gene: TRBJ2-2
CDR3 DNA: TGCGCCAGCAGTGAGTCGGTGGCAGGGGGTACCGGGGAGCTGTTTTTT
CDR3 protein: CASSESVAGGTGELFF

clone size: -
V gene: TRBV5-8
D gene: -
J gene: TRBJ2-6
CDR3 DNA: TGTGCCAGCAGCGAACACCCTCACCTTTCTGGGGCCAACGTCCTGACTTTC
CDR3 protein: CASSEHPHLSGANVLTF

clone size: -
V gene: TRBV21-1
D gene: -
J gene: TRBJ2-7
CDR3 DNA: TGTGCCGGACGCGGGGGGCGTCCCGGCGCGGAGCAGTACTTC
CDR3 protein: CAGRGGRPGAEQYF

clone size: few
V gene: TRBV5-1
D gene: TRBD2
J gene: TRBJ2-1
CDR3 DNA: TGCGCCAGCAGCTCCTCAGCGGGAGCGTACACGGATGAGCAGTTCTTC
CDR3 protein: CASSSSAGAYTDEQFF

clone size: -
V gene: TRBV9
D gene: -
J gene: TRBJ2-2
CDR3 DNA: TGTGCCAGCAGCGTAGGCCCGGGGCACACCGGGGAGCTGTTTTTT
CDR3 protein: CASSVGPGHTGELFF

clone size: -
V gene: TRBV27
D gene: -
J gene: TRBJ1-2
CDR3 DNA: TGTGCCAGCAGTTTAAAGGGGGTGGTCGATGGCTACACCTTC
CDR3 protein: CASSLKGVVDGYTF

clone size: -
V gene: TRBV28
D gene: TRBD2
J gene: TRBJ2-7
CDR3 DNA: TGTGCCTCCGTACCCGGGACTAGCGGTTCCTACGAGCAGTACTTC
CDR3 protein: CASVPGTSGSYEQYF

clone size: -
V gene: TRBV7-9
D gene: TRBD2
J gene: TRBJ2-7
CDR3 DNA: TGTGCCAGCAGAGGACTAGCGGGCTACGAGCAGTACTTC
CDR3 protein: CASRGLAGYEQYF

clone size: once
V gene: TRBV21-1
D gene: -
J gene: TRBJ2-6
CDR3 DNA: TGTGCCAGCAGCAAATTGGGACGCAGCTCTGGGGCCAACGTCCTGACTTTC
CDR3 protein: CASSKLGRSSGANVLTF

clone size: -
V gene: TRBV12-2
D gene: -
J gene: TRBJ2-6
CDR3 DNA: TGTGCAAGTCGCGTACGGGTGGGACAGAACTCTGGGGCCAACGTCCTGACTTTC
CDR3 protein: CASRVRVGQNSGANVLTF

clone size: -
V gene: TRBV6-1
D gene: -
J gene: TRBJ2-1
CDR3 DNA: TGTGCCAGCAGTGGGTGGGCAGGGAACAATGAGCAGTTCTTC
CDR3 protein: CASSGWAGNNEQFF

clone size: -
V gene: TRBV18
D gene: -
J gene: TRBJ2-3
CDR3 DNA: TGTGCCAGCCAGGGGGAGGCAGATACGCAGTATTTT
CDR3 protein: CASQGEADTQYF

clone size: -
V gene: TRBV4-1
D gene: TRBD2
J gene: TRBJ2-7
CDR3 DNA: TGCGCCAGCAGCCCGGGACTAGCTTCCCCCTACGAGCAGTACTTC
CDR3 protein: CASSPGLASPYEQYF

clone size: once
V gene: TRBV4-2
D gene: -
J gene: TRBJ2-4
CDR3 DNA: TGTGCCAGCAGCCAAGATTTATTCGGGTTAAACATTCAGTACTTC
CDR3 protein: CASSQDLFGLNIQYF

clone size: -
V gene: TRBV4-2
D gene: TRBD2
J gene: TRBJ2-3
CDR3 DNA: TGTGCCACCAAAAAGACTAGCGGGAGTCAAGATACGCAGTATTTT
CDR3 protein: CATKKTSGSQDTQYF

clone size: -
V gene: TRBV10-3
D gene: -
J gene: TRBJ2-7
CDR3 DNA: TGTGCCATCAGTGATTGGCAGGGTGACGAGCAGTACTTC
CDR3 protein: CAISDWQGDEQYF

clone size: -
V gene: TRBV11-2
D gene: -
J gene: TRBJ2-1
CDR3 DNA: TGTGCCAGCAGCTTCGGTCGAAATGAGCAGTTCTTC
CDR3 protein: CASSFGRNEQFF

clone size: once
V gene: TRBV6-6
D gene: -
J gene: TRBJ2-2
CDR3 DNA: TGTGCCAGCAGTTACGTGACCGCTGGGGAGCTGTTTTTT
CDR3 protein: CASSYVTAGELFF

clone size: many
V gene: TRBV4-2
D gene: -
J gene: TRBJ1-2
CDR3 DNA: TGTGCCAGCAGCCAATCAGGACAGCGCCTCTATGGCTACACCTTC
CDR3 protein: CASSQSGQRLYGYTF

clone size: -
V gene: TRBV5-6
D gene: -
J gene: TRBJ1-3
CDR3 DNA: TGTGCCAGCAGCTTACGGCCTACTGGAAACACCATATATTTT
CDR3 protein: CASSLRPTGNTIYF

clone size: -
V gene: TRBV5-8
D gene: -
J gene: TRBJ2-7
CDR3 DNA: TGTGCCAGCCGGTTACGGGGGACTGCCGAGCAGTACTTC
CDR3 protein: CASRLRGTAEQYF

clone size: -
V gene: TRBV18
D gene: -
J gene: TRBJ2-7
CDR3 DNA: TGTGCCAGCTCACCAATCGGTCGCTCCTACGAGCAGTACTTC
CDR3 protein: CASSPIGRSYEQYF

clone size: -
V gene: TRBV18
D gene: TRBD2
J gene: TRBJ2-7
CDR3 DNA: TGTGCCAGCTCACCGGACCTAGCGGCCTACGAGCAGTACTTC
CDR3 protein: CASSPDLAAYEQYF

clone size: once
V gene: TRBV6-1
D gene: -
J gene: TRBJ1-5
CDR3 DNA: TGTGCCAGTGAGAAGCCCGGCCCCCAGCATTTT
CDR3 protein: CASEKPGPQHF

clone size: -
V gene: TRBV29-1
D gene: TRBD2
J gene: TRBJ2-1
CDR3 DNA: TGCAGCGTTGATGTTATGAGTTCAGGGGGACTAGCGGTTTACAATGAGCAGTTCTTC
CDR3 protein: CSVDVMSSGGLAVYNEQFF

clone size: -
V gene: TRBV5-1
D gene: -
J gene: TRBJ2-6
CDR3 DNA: TGCGCCAGCAGCGCGTTGTGGGCACCGGGCGCTGGGGCCAACGTCCTGACTTTC
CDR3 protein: CASSALWAPGAGANVLTF

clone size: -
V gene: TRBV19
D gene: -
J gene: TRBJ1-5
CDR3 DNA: TGTGCCAGTAGTATGTCTGACATATTCACGGTTCAGCCCCAGCATTTT
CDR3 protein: CASSMSDIFTVQPQHF

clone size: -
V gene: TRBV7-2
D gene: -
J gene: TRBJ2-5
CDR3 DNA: TGTGCCAGCAGCTTAGATCCTTTGAGACAAGAGACCCAGTACTTC
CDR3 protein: CASSLDPLRQETQYF

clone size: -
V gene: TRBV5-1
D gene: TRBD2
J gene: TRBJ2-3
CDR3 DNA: TGCGCCAGCAGCTTGAAGGGAGGGTGGCCAGATACGCAGTATTTT
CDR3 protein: CASSLKGGWPDTQYF

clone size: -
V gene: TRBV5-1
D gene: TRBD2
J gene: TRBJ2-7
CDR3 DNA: TGCGCCAGCAGCTTGGTTAGCGGGAGGGCCCTCTACGAGCAGTACTTC
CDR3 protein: CASSLVSGRALYEQYF

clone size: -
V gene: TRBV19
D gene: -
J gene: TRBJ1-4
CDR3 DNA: TGTGCCAGTAGTATTATGGGTGAAAAACTGTTTTTT
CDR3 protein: CASSIMGEKLFF

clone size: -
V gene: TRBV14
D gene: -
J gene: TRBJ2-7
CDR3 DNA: TGTGCCAGCAGCCAGGGTACCTGGGAGGCCTCCTACGAGCAGTACTTC
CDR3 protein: CASSQGTWEASYEQYF

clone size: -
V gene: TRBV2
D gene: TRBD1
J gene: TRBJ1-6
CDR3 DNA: TGTGCCAGCAGGGACAGGTTCAATAATTCACCCCTCCACTTT
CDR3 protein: CASRDRFNNSPLHF

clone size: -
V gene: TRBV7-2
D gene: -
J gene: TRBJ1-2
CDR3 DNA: TGTGCCAGCAGCTTAACGACAGTCTATGGCTACACCTTC
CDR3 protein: CASSLTTVYGYTF

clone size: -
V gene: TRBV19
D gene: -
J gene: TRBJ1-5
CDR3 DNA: TGTGCCAGTAGTACTCAGTGGGGCAATCAGCCCCAGCATTTT
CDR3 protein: CASSTQWGNQPQHF

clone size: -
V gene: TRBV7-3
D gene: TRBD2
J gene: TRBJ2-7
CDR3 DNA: TGTGCCAGCAGCTTAACAGGGACTAGCGGCTACGAGCAGTACTTC
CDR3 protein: CASSLTGTSGYEQYF

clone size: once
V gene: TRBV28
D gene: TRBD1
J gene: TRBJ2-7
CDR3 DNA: TGTGCCAGCATGCAGGGGGCAAGAGGGGAGCAGTACTTC
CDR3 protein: CASMQGARGEQYF

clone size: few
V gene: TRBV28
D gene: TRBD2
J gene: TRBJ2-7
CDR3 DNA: TGTGCCAGCAGTTCACGGACTAGCGGGAGCGACGAGCAGTACTTC
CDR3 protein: CASSSRTSGSDEQYF

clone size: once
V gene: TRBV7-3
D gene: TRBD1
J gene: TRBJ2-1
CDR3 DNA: TGTGCCAGCAGCCAATCGGGACAGGGATCTTGGCAGTTCTTC
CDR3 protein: CASSQSGQGSWQFF

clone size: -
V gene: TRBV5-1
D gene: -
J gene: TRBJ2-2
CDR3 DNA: TGCGCCAGCAGCTTGCCCGCCAACACCGGGGAGCTGTTTTTT
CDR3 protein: CASSLPANTGELFF

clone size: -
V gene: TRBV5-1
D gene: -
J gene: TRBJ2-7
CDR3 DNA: TGCGCCAGCAGCTTGAGCAGGGCCTACGAGCAGTACTTC
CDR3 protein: CASSLSRAYEQYF

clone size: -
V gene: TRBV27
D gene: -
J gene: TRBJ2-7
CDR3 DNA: TGTGCCAGCCGAACAACCTGGTCCTACGAGCAGTACTTC
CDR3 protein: CASRTTWSYEQYF

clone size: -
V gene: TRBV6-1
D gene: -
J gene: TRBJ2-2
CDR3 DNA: TGTGCCAGCACGACAGTGACCCGGGAGCTGTTTTTT
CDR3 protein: CASTTVTRELFF